This TCR beta chain was retrieved from a study of beta chain features in type 1 diabetes. Study-level findings and limits: For Type 1 diabetes patients, all four CD4+ subsets carried TCRB CDR3s that were moderately but significantly shorter. cDNA-based reads could over-represent cells with high TCR expression. Comparison showed that naive, central memory and Treg TCRB repertoires appeared more similar among patients than among healthy donors.

The authors reverse transcribed all of the isolated RNA, so sequencing captured expressed TCRB transcripts. The data were produced by immunoSEQ multiplex PCR, yet TCRdb's version contains in-frame clones alone and is incomplete. The repertoire consists of some 360,000 clones, with 9.5% to 10% occurring once and the leading ten covering about 0.64%. This CDR3 spans 16 amino acids. The V gene end was trimmed by 5 bases and the J gene end by 1 base; junction bases not matched to a gene: 8. Looked up from germline, CDR1 is SNHLY and CDR2 is FYNNEI. A single heparinised blood sample, averaging about 120 mL, was obtained per donor. Researchers reported sorting CD4+ naive, central memory, regulatory and stem cell-like memory cells via CD45RO/CCR7/CD25/CD127/CD95/CD27. A word on this clone: Its matching antigen is unknown.

Sample: central memory CD4+ T cells from blood. The TCR originated in a man aged 25-45 years with type 1 diabetes. The gene calls are TRBV2 and TRBJ2-3, with 8 positions matching TRBD2. CDR3 DNA: TGTGCCAGCAGTTCCCCGGGGGGGCCCGGCACAGATACGCAGTATTTT. This sequence encodes CASSSPGGPGTDTQYF.